This entry lists 3 T cell receptor beta chains sequenced from one sample in a study of immune characteristics of hereditary and idiopathic chronic pancreatitis. Patients having total pancreatectomy with islet autotransplantation provided the chronic pancreatitis pancreas tissue. Profiled with immunoSEQ multiplex PCR; TCRdb holds only in-frame clones, not every one. The sample holds roughly 13,000 clones, 70% to 75% seen once. Input material: pancreas tissue with hereditary chronic pancreatitis. These TCRs come from a human donor with chronic pancreatitis.

V is TRBV7-2 and J is TRBJ1-6; D is undetermined. CDR1 is SGHTA, CDR2 FQGNSA, per germline. The CDR3 consists of 16 residues. Deletions cut 5 bases from V and 0 bases from J, with 11 bases between. CDR3 coding DNA: TGTGCCAGCAGCCAGATGGGGAGCTCCTATAATTCACCCCTCCACTTT. Translated: CASSQMGSSYNSPLHF.

The sample holds a few counts of this clone. The chain combines TRBV27 with TRBJ2-7; 9 nucleotides align to TRBD2. Trimming removed 5 bases from V and 0 bases from J; junction bases left unmatched: 2. CDR3 length: 14 amino acids. Germline V gene data show CDR1 as MNHEY and CDR2 as SMNVEV (reference sequence). Here the CDR3 reads CASSRTSASYEQYF. The CDR3 region has the DNA TGTGCCAGCAGTAGGACTAGCGCCTCCTACGAGCAGTACTTC.

The rearrangement uses TRBV28 and TRBJ2-7; 13 positions match TRBD2. Germline CDR1 MDHEN, CDR2 SYDVKM. The CDR3 runs to 15 residues. Trimming at V came to 6 bases and at J to 7 bases, leaving 9 bases not matched to a gene. The CDR3 region has the DNA TGTGCCAGCAGCCTGAGTACTAGCGGGAGGGTAGAGCAGTACTTC. It encodes CASSLSTSGRVEQYF. Based on the CDR3 plus reference TRBV28 and TRBJ2-7, the full variable domain is DVKVTQSSRYLVKRTGEKVFLECVQDMDHENMFWYRQDPGLGLRLIYFSYDVKMKEKGDIPEGYSVSREKKERFSLILESASTNQTSMYLCASSLSTSGRVEQYFGPGTRLTVT.